This TCR beta chain was found in a study of cytomegalovirus exposure and HLA in healthy donors. Study-wide points: Later examination showed HLA-associated TCR beta chains had greater clonal expansion than equally common others. Reported findings show TCR beta sequences accurately forecast HLA-A and HLA-B alleles in most subjects. It was 150 or so TCR beta chains that were listed as cytomegalovirus-associated.

Concerning this clone: Antigen specificity is unknown.

With 60 Vbeta and 13 Jbeta primers, the PCR was carried out. Produced via immunoSEQ multiplex PCR; TCRdb's table is partial and in-frame only. The sample consists of 100,000 to 150,000 clones, 60% to 80% of them appearing once. The TCR originated in a middle-aged man in good health and CMV-seropositive. The source material was PBMCs.

The CDR3 DNA sequence: TGTGCCAGCAGCCCTCGTTCAGGGGCCTCTGGCTACACCTTC. Amino acid sequence: CASSPRSGASGYTF. The rearrangement joins TRBV4-2 to TRBJ1-2, with D possibly being TRBD1 (6 bases). CDR3 length: 14 amino acids. Germline CDR1 and CDR2: LGHNA and YNFKEQ. Trimming left V 4 bases short and J 7 bases short, with 16 bases between.